This T cell receptor (beta chain) was identified during a study of T cell responses to AZD1222 COVID-19 vaccine. Study-wide findings and caveats: Only a handful of AZD1222 recipients were seropositive at baseline.

This clone was seen a few times. The antigen is not known. Profiled with immunoSEQ multiplex PCR; TCRdb holds only in-frame clones, not every one. The sample consists of under 150,000 clones, around 90% of them appearing once. The specimen was peripheral blood, collected on day 0 of MenACWY control vaccination. This clonotype originated in an adult in good health.

The CDR3 nucleotides read TGTGCCAGCAGTTTGGGGGGGACGTCTCATCAGCCCCAGCATTTT. Protein sequence: CASSLGGTSHQPQHF. The chain combines TRBV28 with TRBJ1-5; D possibly corresponds to TRBD1 (5 bases). Germline lookup yields CDR1 MDHEN and CDR2 SYDVKM. The germline V and J ends were trimmed by 3 bases and 5 bases, with 14 bases remaining between them. The CDR3 sequence is 15 residues long.